This TCR beta chain was documented in a study of early T cells in non-severe SARS-CoV-2 infection. Study-level information: The authors sequenced bulk RNA from unsorted whole blood, leaving chains unpaired.

In this sample, this clonotype turned up many times. What it binds is not known. This CDR3 is 17 amino acids long. Germline CDR1 reads SGHVS; CDR2 reads FNYEAQ. The germline V and J ends were trimmed by 3 bases and 1 base, with 15 bases remaining between them. The TCR library protocol was used to attach unique molecular identifiers. These identifiers were attached to individual cDNA molecules. One entry per CDR3 protein results from TCRdb running MiXCR on the 5' RACE reads. The top ten hold 8% to 11% of the sample, which has about 54,000 distinct CDR3 sequences, roughly 8.2% seen once. Study-wide results and limits: Comparison of clonotypes with VDJdb favored anti-spike CD8 responses while missing private and CD4 specificities.

The chain is built from TRBV7-6 and TRBJ2-2; D is possibly TRBD1 (5 bases). The source of this sequence is an adult who was a healthcare worker with PCR-confirmed SARS-CoV-2 infection or an uninfected control (not recorded which). Sequenced material: whole blood, taken at baseline. This CDR3 is CASSFISVRGNTGELFF. In DNA, the CDR3 is TGTGCCAGCAGCTTTATAAGCGTTAGGGGGAACACCGGGGAGCTGTTTTTT.